This T cell receptor (beta chain) came from a study of radiotherapy plus CTLA-4 blockade in lung cancer. CTLA-4 blockade with ipilimumab, together with focal radiation, was given to patients with chemo-refractory metastatic non-small-cell lung cancer. This clone was detected only once. Using immunoSEQ multiplex PCR, the repertoire was profiled, and TCRdb retains in-frame clones only, with some absent. Of 20,000 or so clones listed, 86% were seen once; the top ten hold around 20%. The CDR3 is made up of 15 amino acids. With 0 bases clipped from V and 10 bases from J, the junction kept 9 bases outside the gene matches. Germline lookup yields CDR1 SGHNT and CDR2 YYREEE (reference sequence).

The chain joins TRBV5-4 to TRBJ2-1, with 8 bases identical to TRBD2. This TCR was sampled from a human donor with non-small cell lung cancer whose response to radiotherapy plus ipilimumab could not be evaluated. The sample consisted of peripheral blood, taken from a patient treated with radiotherapy plus ipilimumab. CDR3 sequence reads: CASSLDGSAGGEQFF. The DNA for the CDR3 is TGTGCCAGCAGCTTGGATGGGTCGGCGGGAGGCGAGCAGTTCTTC.